The entry that follows covers one TCR beta chain sequence. Its antigen is currently unknown. CDR3 length: 12 residues. V lost 8 bases, J lost 6 bases, and 5 bases stayed unmatched. The germline gives CDR1 LNHDA, CDR2 SQIVND (reference sequence). The data were produced by immunoSEQ multiplex PCR, yet TCRdb's version contains in-frame clones alone and is incomplete. Of 5,000 to 6,500 clones listed, around 97% were seen once; the top ten hold 0.7% to 0.85%. The sample comes from a study of naive CD8 T cells in extremely preterm neonates. Study conclusions and caveats: Shared CDR3 nucleotide sequences: preterm around 3%, term about 0.37%, children about 0.03%, adults roughly 0.0095%.

The specimen was naive CD8+ T cells from blood. This receptor was identified in a human donor in good health. This chain links TRBV19 with TRBJ1-1; 8 nucleotides align to TRBD1. The CDR3, as DNA: TGTGCCAGTGAAGGGACAGGACCTGAAGCTTTCTTT. This encodes CASEGTGPEAFF.